Sequencing of this T cell receptor beta chain was carried out in a study of blood T cell repertoires in COVID-19. The wider study: Sites across the United States, Italy and Spain contributed samples from acute and convalescent COVID-19. Sources were T cells, B-cell-depleted T cells, or PBMCs; the material itself was cDNA or gDNA.

Produced via immunoSEQ multiplex PCR; TCRdb's table is partial and in-frame only. The sample records around 95,000 clones, over 70% being singletons. CDR1 and CDR2 (germline): SGHNT, YYREEE (reference sequence). Trimming pared 0 bases from V and 8 bases from J, leaving 5 bases between. This CDR3 spans 11 amino acids. Material: peripheral blood. This sequence joins TRBV5-4 and TRBJ1-1; a possible D gene is TRBD1 (5 bases). The sequence was obtained from a woman aged 80 or over with acute or convalescent COVID-19. CDR3 sequence reads: CASSLDREAFF. CDR3 coding DNA: TGTGCCAGCAGCTTGGACAGGGAAGCTTTCTTT.